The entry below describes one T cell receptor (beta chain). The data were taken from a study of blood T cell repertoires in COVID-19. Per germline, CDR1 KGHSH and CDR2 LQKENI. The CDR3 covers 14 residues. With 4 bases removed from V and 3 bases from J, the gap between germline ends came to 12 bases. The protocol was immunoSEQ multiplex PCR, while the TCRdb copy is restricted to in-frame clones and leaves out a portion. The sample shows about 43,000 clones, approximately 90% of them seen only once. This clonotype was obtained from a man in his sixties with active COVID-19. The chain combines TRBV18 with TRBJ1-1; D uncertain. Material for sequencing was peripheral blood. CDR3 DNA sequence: TGTGCCAGCTCACACTTGGAGGAGTACACTGAAGCTTTCTTT. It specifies CASSHLEEYTEAFF.